These T cell receptor beta chains were read from a single sample in a study of CD8+CD57+ T cells in acquired aplastic anemia. One entry per CDR3 protein, called by TCRdb with MiXCR from the reads. The table records about 200,000 distinct CDR3 sequences, roughly 35% of them present only once. The sequencing input was sorted CD4+, CD8+, or CD8+CD57+ T cells (not recorded which) from PBMCs. These TCRs come from a human donor in good health, serving as a control. Both conserved end residues are part of each CDR3. D genes are given only for firm matches. Clone sizes are given selectively: once, few, many, or a class where the clone is expanded.

TRBJ1-5 | . | TRBV15 | many | TGTGCCACCAGCAGAGATCGGGGTTATCAGCCCCAGCATTTT | CATSRDRGYQPQHF
TRBJ1-3 | . | TRBV5-1 | many | TGCGCCAGCAGCTTGAATTACGGAAACACCATATATTTT | CASSLNYGNTIYF
TRBJ1-4 | . | TRBV20-1 | . | TGCAGTACGGGGGCGGGTAATGAAAAACTGTTTTTT | CSTGAGNEKLFF
TRBJ2-1 | . | TRBV29-1 | . | TGCAGCGTTGAACGCAGGGAAGCAGATACGCAGTTCTTC | CSVERREADTQFF
TRBJ1-1 | . | TRBV7-6 | many | TGTGCCAGCAGCTCGGACGGATCGGACACTGAAGCTTTCTTT | CASSSDGSDTEAFF
TRBJ2-3 | . | TRBV7-2 | many | TGCGCCAGCAGCTTGGGCGGCACAGATACGCAGTATTTT | CASSLGGTDTQYF
TRBJ1-1 | . | TRBV6-2/TRBV6-3 | . | TGTGCCAGCAGTTACTCATTCGAGAAACCGAACACTGAAGCTTTCTTT | CASSYSFEKPNTEAFF
TRBJ2-7 | TRBD2 | TRBV6-1 | . | TGTGCCAGCACAAGCGGGGGGACTCTCTCCTACGAGCAGTACTTC | CASTSGGTLSYEQYF
TRBJ1-5 | . | TRBV7-2 | . | TGTGCCAGCAGCTTAGGGGCGGTAGGCAATCAGCCCCAGCATTTT | CASSLGAVGNQPQHF
TRBJ1-1 | . | TRBV20-1 | . | TGCAGTGGTTCAGTCGGGGGGCGCGGGTCTGAAGCTTTCTTT | CSGSVGGRGSEAFF
TRBJ2-7 | . | TRBV5-6 | few | TGTGCCAGCAGCTTGATTGGTATGGGAGGCACCTACGAGCAGTACTTC | CASSLIGMGGTYEQYF
TRBJ2-7 | TRBD1 | TRBV11-1 | . | TGTGCCAGCAGCCACCACCCCGACAGGGGGCTCTCCTACGAGCAGTACTTC | CASSHHPDRGLSYEQYF
TRBJ2-3 | TRBD1 | TRBV3-1 | . | TGTGCCAGCAGGGACTGGGGACAGGGGGCATCAGATACGCAGTATTTT | CASRDWGQGASDTQYF
TRBJ1-1 | . | TRBV24-1 | . | TGTGCCAGCAGTTTAAATTCGGGCAGATTGAACACTGAAGCTTTCTTT | CASSLNSGRLNTEAFF
TRBJ2-7 | TRBD2 | TRBV11-1 | . | TGTGCCAGCAGCACGCCCGGACTAGCGGGAGAGGCCGAGCAGTACTTC | CASSTPGLAGEAEQYF
TRBJ2-5 | TRBD2 | TRBV15 | . | TGTGCCACCAGCAGTGGGACTAGCGGGAGTCACGATGGGACCCAGTACTTC | CATSSGTSGSHDGTQYF
TRBJ2-1 | . | TRBV3-1 | . | TGTGCCAGCAGCGGAGGGATGAGCTCCTACAATGAGCAGTTCTTC | CASSGGMSSYNEQFF